This T cell receptor beta chain is drawn from a study of technical replicates of blood from a few donors. TCRdb keeps only in-frame clones here, not all; method: immunoSEQ multiplex PCR. Of about 50,000 clones in the sample, 90% to 95% were seen once. The CDR3 has 15 residues. CDR1 is KGHSH and CDR2 is LQKENI in the germline V gene. Trimming cost V 2 bases and J 6 bases, with 16 bases left between them. This rearrangement joins TRBV18 to TRBJ1-1; D is unclear. This receptor was taken from a human donor in good health. Some clones in this sample may be carry-over from other donors' samples. Input material: PBMCs. CDR3 loop: CASSPGSVGVAEAFF. CDR3 in DNA: TGTGCCAGCTCACCAGGTTCGGTCGGGGTGGCTGAAGCTTTCTTT.